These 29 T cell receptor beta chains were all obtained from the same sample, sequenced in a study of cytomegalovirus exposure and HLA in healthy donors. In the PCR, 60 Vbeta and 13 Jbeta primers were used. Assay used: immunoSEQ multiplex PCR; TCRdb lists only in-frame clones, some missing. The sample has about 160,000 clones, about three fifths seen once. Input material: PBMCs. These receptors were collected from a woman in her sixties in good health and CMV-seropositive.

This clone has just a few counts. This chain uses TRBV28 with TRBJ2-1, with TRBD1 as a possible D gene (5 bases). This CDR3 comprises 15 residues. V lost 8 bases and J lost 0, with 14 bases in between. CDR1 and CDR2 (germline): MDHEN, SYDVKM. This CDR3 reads CASALTVRSYNEQFF. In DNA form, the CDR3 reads TGTGCCAGCGCCCTGACAGTCCGCTCCTACAATGAGCAGTTCTTC.

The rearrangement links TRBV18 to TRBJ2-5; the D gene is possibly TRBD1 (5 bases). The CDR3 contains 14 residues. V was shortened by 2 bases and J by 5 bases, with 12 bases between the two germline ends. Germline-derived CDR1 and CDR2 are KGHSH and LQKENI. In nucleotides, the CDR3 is TGTGCCAGCTCACCATCCAGGGATCGGGAGACCCAGTACTTC. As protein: CASSPSRDRETQYF.

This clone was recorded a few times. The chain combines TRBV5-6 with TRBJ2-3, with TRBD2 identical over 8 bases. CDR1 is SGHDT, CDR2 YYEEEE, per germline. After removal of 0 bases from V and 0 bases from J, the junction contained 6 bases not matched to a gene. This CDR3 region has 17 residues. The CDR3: CASSLAVLAGSTDTQYF. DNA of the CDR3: TGTGCCAGCAGCTTGGCCGTTTTAGCGGGAAGCACAGATACGCAGTATTTT.

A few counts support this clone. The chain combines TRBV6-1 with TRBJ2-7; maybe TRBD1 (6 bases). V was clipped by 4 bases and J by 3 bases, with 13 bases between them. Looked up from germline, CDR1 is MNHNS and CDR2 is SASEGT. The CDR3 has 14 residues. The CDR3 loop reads CASSVVTGGYEQYF. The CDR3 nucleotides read TGTGCCAGCAGTGTGGTGACAGGTGGCTACGAGCAGTACTTC.

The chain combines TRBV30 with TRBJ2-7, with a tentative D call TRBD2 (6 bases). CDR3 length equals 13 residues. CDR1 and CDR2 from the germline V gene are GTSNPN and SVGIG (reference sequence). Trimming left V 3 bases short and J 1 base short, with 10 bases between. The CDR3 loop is CAWSGGGSYEQYF. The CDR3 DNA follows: TGTGCCTGGAGCGGTGGGGGGTCCTACGAGCAGTACTTC.

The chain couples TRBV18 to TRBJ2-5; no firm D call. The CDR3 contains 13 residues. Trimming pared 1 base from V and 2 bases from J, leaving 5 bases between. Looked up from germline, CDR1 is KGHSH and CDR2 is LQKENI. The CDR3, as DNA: TGTGCCAGCTCACCACAGAGGCAAGAGACCCAGTACTTC. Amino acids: CASSPQRQETQYF. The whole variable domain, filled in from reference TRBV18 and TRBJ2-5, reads NAGVMQNPRHLVRRRGQEARLRCSPMKGHSHVYWYRQLPEEGLKFMVYLQKENIIDESGMPKERFSAEFPKEGPSILRIQQVVRGDSAAYFCASSPQRQETQYFGPGTRLLVL.

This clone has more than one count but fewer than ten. The CDR3 region is CASSEGAREKLFF. CDR3 sequence (DNA): TGTGCCAGCAGTGAGGGGGCTCGGGAAAAACTGTTTTTT. The chain joins TRBV25-1 to TRBJ1-4; D is possibly TRBD1 (6 bases). Trimming stripped 3 bases from V and 8 bases from J, with 10 bases between. The germline gives CDR1 MGHDK, CDR2 SYGVNS. The CDR3 length is 13 residues.

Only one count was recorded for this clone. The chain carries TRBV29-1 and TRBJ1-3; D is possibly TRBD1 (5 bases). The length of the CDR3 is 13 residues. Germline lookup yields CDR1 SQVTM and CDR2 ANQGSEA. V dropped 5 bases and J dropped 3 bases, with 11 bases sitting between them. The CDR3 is CSVQGFGGNTIYF. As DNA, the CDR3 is TGCAGCGTTCAGGGTTTCGGTGGAAACACCATATATTTT.

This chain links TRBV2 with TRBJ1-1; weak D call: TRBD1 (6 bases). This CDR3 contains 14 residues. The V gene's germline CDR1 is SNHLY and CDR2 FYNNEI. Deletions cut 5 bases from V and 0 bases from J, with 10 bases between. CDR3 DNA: TGTGCCAGCAGTCGGGACACGTTGAACACTGAAGCTTTCTTT. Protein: CASSRDTLNTEAFF.

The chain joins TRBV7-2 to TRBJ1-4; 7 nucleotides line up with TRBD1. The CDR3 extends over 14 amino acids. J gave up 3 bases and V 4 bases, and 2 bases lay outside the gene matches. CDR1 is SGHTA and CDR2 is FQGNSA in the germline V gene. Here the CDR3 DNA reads TGTGCCAGCAGCTACAGGGGTGCTAATGAAAAACTGTTTTTT. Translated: CASSYRGANEKLFF.

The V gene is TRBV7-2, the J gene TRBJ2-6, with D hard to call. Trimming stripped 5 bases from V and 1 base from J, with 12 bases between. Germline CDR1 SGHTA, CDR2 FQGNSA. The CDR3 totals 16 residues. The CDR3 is CASSQRGISGANVLTF. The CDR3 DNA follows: TGTGCCAGCAGCCAAAGAGGCATTTCTGGGGCCAACGTCCTGACTTTC.

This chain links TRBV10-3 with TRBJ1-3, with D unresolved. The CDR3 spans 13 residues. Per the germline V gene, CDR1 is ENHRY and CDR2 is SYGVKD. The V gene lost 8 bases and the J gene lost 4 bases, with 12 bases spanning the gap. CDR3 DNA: TGTGCCATCCGGCGGGAGACGGGAAACACCATATATTTT. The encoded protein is CAIRRETGNTIYF.

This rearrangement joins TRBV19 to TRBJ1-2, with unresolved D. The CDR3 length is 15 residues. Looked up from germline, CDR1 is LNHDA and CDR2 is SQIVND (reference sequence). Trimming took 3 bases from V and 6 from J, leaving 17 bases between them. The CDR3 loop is CASSISLVLKDGYTF. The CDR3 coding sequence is TGTGCCAGTAGTATCTCATTGGTACTAAAGGATGGCTACACCTTC.

CDR3 nucleotides: TGTGCCAGCAGTGAACCGACAGGGTATGAAAAACTGTTTTTT. Translation: CASSEPTGYEKLFF. The rearrangement uses TRBV25-1 and TRBJ1-4; TRBD1 aligns across 7 bases. The CDR3 runs 14 residues. The V gene end was trimmed by 2 bases and the J gene end by 6 bases; junction bases not matched to a gene: 3. Looked up from germline, CDR1 is MGHDK and CDR2 is SYGVNS.

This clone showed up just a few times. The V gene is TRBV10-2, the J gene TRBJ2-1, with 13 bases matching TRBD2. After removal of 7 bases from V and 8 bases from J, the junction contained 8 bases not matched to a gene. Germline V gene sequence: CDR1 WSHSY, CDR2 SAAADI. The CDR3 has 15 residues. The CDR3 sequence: CASTRTSGSRDEQFF. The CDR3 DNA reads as TGCGCCAGCACAAGGACTAGCGGGAGTCGGGATGAGCAGTTCTTC.

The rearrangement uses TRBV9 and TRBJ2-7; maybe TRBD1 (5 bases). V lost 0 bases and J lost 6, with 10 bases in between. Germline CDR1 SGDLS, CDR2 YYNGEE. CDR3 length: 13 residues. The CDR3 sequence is CASSVVQDGEQYF. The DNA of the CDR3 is TGTGCCAGCAGCGTAGTACAGGACGGCGAGCAGTACTTC.

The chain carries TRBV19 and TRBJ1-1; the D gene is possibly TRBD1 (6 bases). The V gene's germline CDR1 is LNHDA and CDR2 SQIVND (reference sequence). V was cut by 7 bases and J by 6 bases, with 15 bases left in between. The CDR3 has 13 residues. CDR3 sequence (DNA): TGTGCCAGTACTGGACAGTCCGACGCTGAAGCTTTCTTT. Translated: CASTGQSDAEAFF.

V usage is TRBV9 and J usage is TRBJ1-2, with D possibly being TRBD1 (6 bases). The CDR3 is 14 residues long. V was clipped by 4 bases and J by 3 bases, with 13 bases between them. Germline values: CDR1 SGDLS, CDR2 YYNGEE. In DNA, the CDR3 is TGTGCCAGCAGCCTTGATGGGGGCCACTATGGCTACACCTTC. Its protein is CASSLDGGHYGYTF.

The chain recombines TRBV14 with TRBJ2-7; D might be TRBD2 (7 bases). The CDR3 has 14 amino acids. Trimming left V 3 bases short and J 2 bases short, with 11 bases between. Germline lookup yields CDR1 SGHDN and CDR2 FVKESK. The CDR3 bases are TGTGCCAGCAGCCAGGGCGGGGGCCCCTACGAGCAGTACTTC. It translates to CASSQGGGPYEQYF.

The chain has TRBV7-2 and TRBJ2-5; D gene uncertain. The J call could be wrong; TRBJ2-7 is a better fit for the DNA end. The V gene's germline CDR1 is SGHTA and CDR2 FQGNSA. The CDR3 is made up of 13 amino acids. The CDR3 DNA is TGTGCCAGCAGCTTAGGTCCTTCCTACGAGCAGTACTTC. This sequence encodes CASSLGPSYEQYF.

CDR3 loop: CASSSLSGINTGELFF. The CDR3 coding sequence is TGTGCCAGCAGCTCCCTTAGCGGGATAAACACCGGGGAGCTGTTTTTT. V usage is TRBV11-2 and J usage is TRBJ2-2; 8 nucleotides agree with TRBD2. The CDR3 spans 16 residues. Germline trimming cut 4 bases from V and 2 bases from J; bases unmatched to any gene: 6. Germline values: CDR1 SGHAT, CDR2 FQNNGV.

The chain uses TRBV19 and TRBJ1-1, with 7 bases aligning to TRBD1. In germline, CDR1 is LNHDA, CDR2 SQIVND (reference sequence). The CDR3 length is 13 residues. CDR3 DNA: TGTGCATCAGGGGGACAGATGAACACTGAAGCTTTCTTT. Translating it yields CASGGQMNTEAFF.

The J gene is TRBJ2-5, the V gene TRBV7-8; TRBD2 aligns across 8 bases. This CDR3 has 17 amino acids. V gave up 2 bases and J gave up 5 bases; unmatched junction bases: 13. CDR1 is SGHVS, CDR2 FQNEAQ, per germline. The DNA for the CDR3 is TGTGCCAGCAGCTTATTCAATCAGCTAGCGGGCGTGGAGACCCAGTACTTC. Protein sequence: CASSLFNQLAGVETQYF.

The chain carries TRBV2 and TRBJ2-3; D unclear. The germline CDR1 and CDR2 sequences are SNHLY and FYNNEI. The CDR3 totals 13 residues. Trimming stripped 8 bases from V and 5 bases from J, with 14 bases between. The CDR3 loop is CASSRSTQDTQYF. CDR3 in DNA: TGTGCCAGCTCTAGGAGTACGCAAGATACGCAGTATTTT.

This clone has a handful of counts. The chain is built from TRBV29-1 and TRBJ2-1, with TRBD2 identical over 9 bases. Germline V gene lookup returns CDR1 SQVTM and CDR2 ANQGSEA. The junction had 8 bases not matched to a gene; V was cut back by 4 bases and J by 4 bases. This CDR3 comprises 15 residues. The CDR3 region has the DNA TGCAGCGTTGTTAGGGGACTAGCTGCTTACAATGAGCAGTTCTTC. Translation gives CSVVRGLAAYNEQFF.

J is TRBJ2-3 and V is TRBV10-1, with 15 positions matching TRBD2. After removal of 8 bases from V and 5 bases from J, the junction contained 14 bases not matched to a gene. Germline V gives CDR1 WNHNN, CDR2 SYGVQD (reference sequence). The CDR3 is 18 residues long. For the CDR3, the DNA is TGCGCCAGCTCTCAGTCTGGACTAGCGGGAGGGTGGGGAGATACGCAGTATTTT. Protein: CASSQSGLAGGWGDTQYF.

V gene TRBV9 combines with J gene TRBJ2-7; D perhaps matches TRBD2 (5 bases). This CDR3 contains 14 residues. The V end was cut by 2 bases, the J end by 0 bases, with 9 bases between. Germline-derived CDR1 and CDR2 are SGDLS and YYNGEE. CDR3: CASSVTGNSYEQYF. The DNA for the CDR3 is TGTGCCAGCAGCGTGACGGGGAACTCCTACGAGCAGTACTTC.

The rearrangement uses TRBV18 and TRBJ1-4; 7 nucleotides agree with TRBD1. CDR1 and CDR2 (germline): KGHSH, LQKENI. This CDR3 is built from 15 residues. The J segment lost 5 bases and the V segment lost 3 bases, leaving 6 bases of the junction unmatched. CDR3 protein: CASSPPGQRNEKLFF. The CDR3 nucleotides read TGTGCCAGCTCACCCCCGGGACAGCGGAATGAAAAACTGTTTTTT.

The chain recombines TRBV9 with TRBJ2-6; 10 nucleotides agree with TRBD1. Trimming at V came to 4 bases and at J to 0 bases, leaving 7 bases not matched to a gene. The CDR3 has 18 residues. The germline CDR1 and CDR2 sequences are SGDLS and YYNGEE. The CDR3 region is CASSLRTGGNSGANVLTF. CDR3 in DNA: TGTGCCAGCAGCTTACGGACAGGGGGAAACTCTGGGGCCAACGTCCTGACTTTC.